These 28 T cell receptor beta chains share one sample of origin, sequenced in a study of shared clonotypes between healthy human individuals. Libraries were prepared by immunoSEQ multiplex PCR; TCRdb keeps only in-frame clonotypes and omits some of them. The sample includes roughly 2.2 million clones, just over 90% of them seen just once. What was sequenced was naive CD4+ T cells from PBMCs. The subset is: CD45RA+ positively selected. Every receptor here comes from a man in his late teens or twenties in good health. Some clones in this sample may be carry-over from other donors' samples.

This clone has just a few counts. CDR3 loop: CAWIYSAEAFF. DNA of the CDR3: TGTGCCTGGATATATTCGGCTGAAGCTTTCTTT. This chain uses TRBV30 with TRBJ1-1; the D is unclear. Per germline, CDR1 GTSNPN and CDR2 SVGIG (reference sequence). The CDR3 spans 11 residues. V lost 4 bases, J lost 6 bases, and 9 bases lay in between.

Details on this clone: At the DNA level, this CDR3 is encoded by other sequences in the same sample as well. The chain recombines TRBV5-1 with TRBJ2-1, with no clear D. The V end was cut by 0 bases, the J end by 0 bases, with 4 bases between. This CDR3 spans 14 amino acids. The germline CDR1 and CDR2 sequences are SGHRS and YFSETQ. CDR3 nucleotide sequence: TGCGCCAGCAGCTTGGAAAGCTCCTACAATGAGCAGTTCTTC. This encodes CASSLESSYNEQFF. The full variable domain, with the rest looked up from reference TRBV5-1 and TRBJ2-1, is KAGVTQTPRYLIKTRGQQVTLSCSPISGHRSVSWYQQTPGQGLQFLFEYFSETQRNKGNFPGRFSGRQFSNSRSEMNVSTLELGDSALYLCASSLESSYNEQFFGPGTRLTVL.

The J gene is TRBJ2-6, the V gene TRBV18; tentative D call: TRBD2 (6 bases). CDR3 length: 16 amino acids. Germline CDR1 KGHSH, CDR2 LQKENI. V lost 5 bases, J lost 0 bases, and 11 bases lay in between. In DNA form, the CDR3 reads TGTGCCAGCTCAGGGGGAGGTCCCTCTGGGGCCAACGTCCTGACTTTC. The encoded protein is CASSGGGPSGANVLTF. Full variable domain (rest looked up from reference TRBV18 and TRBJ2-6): NAGVMQNPRHLVRRRGQEARLRCSPMKGHSHVYWYRQLPEEGLKFMVYLQKENIIDESGMPKERFSAEFPKEGPSILRIQQVVRGDSAAYFCASSGGGPSGANVLTFGAGSRLTVL.

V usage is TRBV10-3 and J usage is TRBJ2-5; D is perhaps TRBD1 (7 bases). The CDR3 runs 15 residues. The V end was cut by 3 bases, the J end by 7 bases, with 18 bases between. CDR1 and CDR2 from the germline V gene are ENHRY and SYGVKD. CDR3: CAISERERQGGTQYF. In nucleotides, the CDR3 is TGTGCCATCAGTGAACGGGAGCGGCAGGGGGGGACCCAGTACTTC.

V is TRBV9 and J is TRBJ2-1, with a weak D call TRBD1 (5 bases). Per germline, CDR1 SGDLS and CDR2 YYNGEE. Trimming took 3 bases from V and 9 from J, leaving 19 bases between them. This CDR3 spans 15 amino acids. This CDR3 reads CASSEGLATHTEQFF. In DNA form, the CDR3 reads TGTGCCAGCAGCGAGGGGCTCGCGACTCACACTGAGCAGTTCTTC.

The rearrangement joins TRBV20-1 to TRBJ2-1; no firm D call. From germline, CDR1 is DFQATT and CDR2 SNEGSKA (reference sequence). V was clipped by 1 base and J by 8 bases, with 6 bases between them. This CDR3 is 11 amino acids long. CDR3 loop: CSARARHEQFF. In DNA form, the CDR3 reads TGCAGTGCTAGAGCCCGACATGAGCAGTTCTTC.

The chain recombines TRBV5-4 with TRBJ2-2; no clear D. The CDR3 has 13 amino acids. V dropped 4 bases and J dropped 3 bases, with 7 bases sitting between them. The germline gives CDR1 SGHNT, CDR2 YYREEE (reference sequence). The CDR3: CASSPQYTGELFF. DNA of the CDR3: TGTGCCAGCAGCCCCCAGTACACCGGGGAGCTGTTTTTT.

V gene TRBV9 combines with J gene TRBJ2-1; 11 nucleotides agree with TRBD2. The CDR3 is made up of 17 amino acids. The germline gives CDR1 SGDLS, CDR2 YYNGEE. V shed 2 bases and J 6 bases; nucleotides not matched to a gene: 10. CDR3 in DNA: TGTGCCAGCAGCGTCGGACTAGCGGGTCCCCTGGGCAATGAGCAGTTCTTC. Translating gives CASSVGLAGPLGNEQFF.

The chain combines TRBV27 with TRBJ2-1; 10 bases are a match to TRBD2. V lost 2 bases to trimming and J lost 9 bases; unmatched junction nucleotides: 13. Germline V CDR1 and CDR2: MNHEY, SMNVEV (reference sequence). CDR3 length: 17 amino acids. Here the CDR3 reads CASSLEVRASGRGEQFF. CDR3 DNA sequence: TGTGCCAGCAGTTTAGAGGTACGTGCTAGCGGGAGAGGTGAGCAGTTCTTC.

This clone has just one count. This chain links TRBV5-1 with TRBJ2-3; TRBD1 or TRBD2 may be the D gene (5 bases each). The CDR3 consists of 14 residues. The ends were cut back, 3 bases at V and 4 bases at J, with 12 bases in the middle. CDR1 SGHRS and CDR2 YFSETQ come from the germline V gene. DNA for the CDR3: TGCGCCAGCAGCTCTGGGACCCTGGCAGATACGCAGTATTTT. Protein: CASSSGTLADTQYF.

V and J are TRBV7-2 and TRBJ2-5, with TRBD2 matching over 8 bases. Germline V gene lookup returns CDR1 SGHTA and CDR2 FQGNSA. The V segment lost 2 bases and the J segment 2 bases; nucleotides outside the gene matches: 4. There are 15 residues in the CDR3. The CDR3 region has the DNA TGTGCCAGCAGCTTAATTAGCGGGGAACAAGAGACCCAGTACTTC. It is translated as CASSLISGEQETQYF.

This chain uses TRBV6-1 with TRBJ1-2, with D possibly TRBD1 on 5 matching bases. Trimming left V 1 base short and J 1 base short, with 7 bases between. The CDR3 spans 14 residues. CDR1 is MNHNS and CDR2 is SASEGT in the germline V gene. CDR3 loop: CASSEVRDNYGYTF. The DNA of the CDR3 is TGTGCCAGCAGTGAAGTCAGGGATAACTATGGCTACACCTTC.

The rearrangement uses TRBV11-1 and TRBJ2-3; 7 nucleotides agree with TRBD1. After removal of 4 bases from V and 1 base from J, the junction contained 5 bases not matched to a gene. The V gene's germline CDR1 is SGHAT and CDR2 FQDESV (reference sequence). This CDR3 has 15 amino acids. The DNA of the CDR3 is TGTGCCAGCAGCTCCGCCGGGACAGGCACAGATACGCAGTATTTT. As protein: CASSSAGTGTDTQYF.

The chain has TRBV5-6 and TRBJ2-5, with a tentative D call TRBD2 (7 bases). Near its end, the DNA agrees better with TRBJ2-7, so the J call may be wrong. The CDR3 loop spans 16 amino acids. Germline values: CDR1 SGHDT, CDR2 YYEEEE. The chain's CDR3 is CASSPSVGGRSYEQYF. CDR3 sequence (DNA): TGTGCCAGCAGCCCCTCGGTCGGGGGGCGCAGTTACGAGCAGTACTTC.

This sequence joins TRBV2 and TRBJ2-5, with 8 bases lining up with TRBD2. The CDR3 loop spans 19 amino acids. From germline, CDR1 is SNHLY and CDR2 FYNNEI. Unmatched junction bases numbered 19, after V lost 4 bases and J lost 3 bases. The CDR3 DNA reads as TGTGCCAGCAGTGGAAAGGGGCGAATAGCGGGAACCATTAAAGAGACCCAGTACTTC. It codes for CASSGKGRIAGTIKETQYF.

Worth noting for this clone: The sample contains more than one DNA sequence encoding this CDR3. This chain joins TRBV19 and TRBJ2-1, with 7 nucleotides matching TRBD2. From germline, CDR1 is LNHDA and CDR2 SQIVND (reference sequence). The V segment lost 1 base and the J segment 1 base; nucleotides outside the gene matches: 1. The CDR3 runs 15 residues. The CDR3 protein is CASSIGTSSYNEQFF. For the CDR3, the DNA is TGTGCCAGTAGTATAGGGACTAGTTCCTACAATGAGCAGTTCTTC.

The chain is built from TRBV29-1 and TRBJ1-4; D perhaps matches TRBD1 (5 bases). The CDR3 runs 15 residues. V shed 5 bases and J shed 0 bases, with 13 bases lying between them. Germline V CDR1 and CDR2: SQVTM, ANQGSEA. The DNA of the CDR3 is TGCAGCGTTCCCGAACCGGGGGCAACTAATGAAAAACTGTTTTTT. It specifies CSVPEPGATNEKLFF.

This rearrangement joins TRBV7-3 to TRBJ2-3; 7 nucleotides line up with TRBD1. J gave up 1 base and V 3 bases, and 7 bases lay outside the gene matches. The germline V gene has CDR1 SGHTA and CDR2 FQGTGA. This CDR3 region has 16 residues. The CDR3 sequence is CASSLLYTGGTDTQYF. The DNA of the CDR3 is TGTGCCAGCAGCTTGCTATATACAGGGGGCACAGATACGCAGTATTTT.

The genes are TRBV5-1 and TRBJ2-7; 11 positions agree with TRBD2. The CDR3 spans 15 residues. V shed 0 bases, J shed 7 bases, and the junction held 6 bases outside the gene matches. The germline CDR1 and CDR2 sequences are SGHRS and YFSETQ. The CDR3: CASSLGLAGTREQYF. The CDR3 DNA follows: TGCGCCAGCAGCTTGGGACTAGCGGGAACGCGGGAGCAGTACTTC.

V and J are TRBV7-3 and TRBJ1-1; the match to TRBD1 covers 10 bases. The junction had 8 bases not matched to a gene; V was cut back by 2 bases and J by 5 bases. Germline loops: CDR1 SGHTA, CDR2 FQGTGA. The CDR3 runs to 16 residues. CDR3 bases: TGTGCCAGCAGCTTACATCCGGGACAGGGGCGAACTGAAGCTTTCTTT. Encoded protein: CASSLHPGQGRTEAFF.

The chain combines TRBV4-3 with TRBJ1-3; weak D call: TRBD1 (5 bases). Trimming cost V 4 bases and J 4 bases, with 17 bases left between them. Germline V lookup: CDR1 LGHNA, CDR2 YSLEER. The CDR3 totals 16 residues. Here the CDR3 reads CASSRQSGLEGNTIYF. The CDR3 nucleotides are TGCGCCAGCAGCCGCCAATCAGGGTTAGAGGGAAACACCATATATTTT.

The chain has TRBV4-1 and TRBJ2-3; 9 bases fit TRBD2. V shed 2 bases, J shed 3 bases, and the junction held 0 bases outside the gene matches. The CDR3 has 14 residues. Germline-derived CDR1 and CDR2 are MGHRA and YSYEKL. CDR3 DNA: TGCGCCAGCAGCCAACTAGCGGGAACAGATACGCAGTATTTT. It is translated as CASSQLAGTDTQYF.

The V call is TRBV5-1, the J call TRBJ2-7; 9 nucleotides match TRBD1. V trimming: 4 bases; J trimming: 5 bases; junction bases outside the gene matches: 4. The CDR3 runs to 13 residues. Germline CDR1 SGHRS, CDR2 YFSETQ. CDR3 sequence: CASSMGQGDEQYF. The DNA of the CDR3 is TGCGCCAGCAGCATGGGACAGGGTGACGAGCAGTACTTC.

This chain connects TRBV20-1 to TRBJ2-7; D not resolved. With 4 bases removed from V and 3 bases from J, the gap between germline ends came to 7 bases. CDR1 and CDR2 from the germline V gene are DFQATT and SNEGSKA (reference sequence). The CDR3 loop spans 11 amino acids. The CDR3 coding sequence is TGCAGTGCTATCGACCACTACGAGCAGTACTTC. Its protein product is CSAIDHYEQYF.

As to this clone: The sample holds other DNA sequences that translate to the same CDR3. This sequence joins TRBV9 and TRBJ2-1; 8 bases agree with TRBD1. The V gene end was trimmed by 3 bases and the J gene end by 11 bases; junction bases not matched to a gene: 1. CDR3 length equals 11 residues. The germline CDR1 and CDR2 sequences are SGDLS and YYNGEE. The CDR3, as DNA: TGTGCCAGCAGCGCAGGGGGCCAGCAGTTCTTC. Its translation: CASSAGGQQFF.

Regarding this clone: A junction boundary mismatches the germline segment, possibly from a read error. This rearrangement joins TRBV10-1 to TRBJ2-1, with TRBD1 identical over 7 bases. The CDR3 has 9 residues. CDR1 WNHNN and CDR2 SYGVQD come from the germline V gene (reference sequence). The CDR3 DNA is TGCGCCAGCAGAATGGGACAGCTCTTC. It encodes CASRMGQLF.

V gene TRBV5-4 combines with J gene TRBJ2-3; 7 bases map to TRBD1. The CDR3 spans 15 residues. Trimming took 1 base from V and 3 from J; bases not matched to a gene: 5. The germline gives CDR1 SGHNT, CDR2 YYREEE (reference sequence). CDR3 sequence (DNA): TGTGCCAGCAGCTTGCCTATGACAGGGACAGATACGCAGTATTTT. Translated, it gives CASSLPMTGTDTQYF. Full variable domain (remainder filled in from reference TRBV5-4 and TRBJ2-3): ETGVTQSPTHLIKTRGQQVTLRCSSQSGHNTVSWYQQALGQGPQFIFQYYREEENGRGNFPPRFSGLQFPNYSSELNVNALELDDSALYLCASSLPMTGTDTQYFGPGTRLTVL.

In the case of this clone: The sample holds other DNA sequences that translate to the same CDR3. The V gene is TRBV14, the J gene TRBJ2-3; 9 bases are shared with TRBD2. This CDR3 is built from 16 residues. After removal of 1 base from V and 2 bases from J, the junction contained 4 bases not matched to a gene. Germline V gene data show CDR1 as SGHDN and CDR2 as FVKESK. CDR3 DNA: TGTGCCAGCAGCCAAGGTAGCGGGAGTAACACAGATACGCAGTATTTT. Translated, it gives CASSQGSGSNTDTQYF.